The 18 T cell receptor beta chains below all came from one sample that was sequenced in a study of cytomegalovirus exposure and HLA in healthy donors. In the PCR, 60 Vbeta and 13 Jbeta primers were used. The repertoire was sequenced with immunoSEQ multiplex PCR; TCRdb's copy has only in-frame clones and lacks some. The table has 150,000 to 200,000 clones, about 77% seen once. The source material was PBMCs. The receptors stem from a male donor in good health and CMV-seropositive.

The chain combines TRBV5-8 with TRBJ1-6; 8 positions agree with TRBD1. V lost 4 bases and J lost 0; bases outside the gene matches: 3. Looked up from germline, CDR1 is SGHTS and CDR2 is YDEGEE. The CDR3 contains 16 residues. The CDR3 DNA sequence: TGTGCCAGCAGCCGGACAGGGAGCTCCTATAATTCACCCCTCCACTTT. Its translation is CASSRTGSSYNSPLHF.

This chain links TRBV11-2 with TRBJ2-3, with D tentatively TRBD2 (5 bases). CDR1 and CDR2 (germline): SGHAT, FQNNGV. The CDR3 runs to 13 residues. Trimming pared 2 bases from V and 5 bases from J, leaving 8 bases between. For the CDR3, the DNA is TGTGCCAGCAGCTTATTCGGGGAAGATACGCAGTATTTT. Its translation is CASSLFGEDTQYF.

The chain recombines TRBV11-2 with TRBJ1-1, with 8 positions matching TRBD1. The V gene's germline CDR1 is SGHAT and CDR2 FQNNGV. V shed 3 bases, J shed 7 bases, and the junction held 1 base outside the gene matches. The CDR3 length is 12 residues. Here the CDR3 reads CASSFGQGEAFF. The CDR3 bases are TGTGCCAGCAGCTTCGGACAGGGTGAAGCTTTCTTT. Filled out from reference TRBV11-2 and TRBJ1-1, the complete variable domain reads EAGVAQSPRYKIIEKRQSVAFWCNPISGHATLYWYQQILGQGPKLLIQFQNNGVVDDSQLPKDRFSAERLKGVDSTLKIQPAKLEDSAVYLCASSFGQGEAFFGQGTRLTVV.

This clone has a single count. The CDR3 sequence is CASSPRQGYEQYF. The CDR3 DNA sequence: TGTGCCAGCAGCCCACGACAGGGTTACGAGCAGTACTTC. V is TRBV11-3 and J is TRBJ2-7; 7 bases map to TRBD1. The CDR3 has 13 amino acids. V trimming: 5 bases; J trimming: 4 bases; junction bases outside the gene matches: 5. The V gene's germline CDR1 is SGHNT and CDR2 YENEEA. Variable domain in full (rest from reference TRBV11-3 and TRBJ2-7): EAGVVQSPRYKIIEKKQPVAFWCNPISGHNTLYWYLQNLGQGPELLIRYENEEAVDDSQLPKDRFSAERLKGVDSTLKIQPAELGDSAVYLCASSPRQGYEQYFGPGTRLTVT.

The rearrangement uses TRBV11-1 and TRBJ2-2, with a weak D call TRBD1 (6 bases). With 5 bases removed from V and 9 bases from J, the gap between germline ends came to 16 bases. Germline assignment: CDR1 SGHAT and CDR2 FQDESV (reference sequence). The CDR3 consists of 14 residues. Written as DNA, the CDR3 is TGTGCCAGCAGCGACAGGAGAACGGTTCGGGAGCTGTTTTTT. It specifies CASSDRRTVRELFF.

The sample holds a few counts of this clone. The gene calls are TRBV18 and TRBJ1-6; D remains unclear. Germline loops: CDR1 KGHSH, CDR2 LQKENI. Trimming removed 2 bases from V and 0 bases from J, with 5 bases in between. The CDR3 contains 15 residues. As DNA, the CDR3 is TGTGCCAGCTCACCAGTGAGCTCCTATAATTCACCCCTCCACTTT. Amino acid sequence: CASSPVSSYNSPLHF.

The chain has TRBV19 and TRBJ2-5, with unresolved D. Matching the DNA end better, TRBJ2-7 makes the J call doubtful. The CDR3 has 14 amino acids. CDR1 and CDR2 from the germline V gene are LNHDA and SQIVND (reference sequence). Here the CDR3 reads CASSIDPFSYEQYF. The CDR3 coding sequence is TGTGCCAGTAGTATCGATCCTTTCTCCTACGAGCAGTACTTC.

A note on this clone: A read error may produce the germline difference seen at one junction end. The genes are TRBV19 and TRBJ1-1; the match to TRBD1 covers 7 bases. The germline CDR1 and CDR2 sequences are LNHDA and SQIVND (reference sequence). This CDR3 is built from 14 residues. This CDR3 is CQSGRGRIVTEAFF. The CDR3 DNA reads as TGCCAAAGTGGTAGGGGGCGCATAGTCACTGAAGCTTTCTTT.

As DNA, the CDR3 is TGCGCCAGCAGTCCGACAGGGGGAAACACCATATATTTT. Residues: CASSPTGGNTIYF. The gene calls are TRBV5-1 and TRBJ1-3; 7 bases line up with TRBD1. The germline V gene has CDR1 SGHRS and CDR2 YFSETQ. V lost 5 bases to trimming and J lost 4 bases; unmatched junction nucleotides: 3. CDR3 length: 13 residues.

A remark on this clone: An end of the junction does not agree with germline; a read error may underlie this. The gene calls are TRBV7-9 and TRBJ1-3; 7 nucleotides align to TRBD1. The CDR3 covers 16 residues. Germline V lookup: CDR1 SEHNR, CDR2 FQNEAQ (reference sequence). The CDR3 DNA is TGTTCCAGCAGCCTCCGACAGGGTCTCTCTGGAAACACCATATATTTT. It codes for CSSSLRQGLSGNTIYF.

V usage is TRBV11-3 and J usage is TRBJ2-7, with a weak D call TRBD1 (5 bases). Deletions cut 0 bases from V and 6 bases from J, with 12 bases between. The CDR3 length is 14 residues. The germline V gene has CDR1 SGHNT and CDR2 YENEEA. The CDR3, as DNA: TGTGCCAGCAGCTTAGAAGACAGCTTAGCCGAGCAGTACTTC. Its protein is CASSLEDSLAEQYF.

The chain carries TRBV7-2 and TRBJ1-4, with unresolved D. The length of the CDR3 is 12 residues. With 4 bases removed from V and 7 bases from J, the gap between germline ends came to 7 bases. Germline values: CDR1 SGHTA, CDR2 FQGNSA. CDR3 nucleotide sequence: TGTGCCAGCAGCTCCTCGGGTGAAAAACTGTTTTTT. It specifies CASSSSGEKLFF.

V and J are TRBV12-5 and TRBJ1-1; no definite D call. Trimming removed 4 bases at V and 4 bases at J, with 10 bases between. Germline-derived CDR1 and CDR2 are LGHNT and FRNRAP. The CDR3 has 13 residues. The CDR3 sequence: CASGSGSVTEAFF. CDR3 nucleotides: TGTGCTAGTGGTTCGGGGTCCGTCACTGAAGCTTTCTTT.

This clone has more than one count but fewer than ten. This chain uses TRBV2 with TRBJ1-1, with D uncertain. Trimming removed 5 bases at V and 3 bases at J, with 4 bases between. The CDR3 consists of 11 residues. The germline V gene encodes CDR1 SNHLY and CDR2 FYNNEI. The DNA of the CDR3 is TGTGCCAGCAGTCGAGACACTGAAGCTTTCTTT. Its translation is CASSRDTEAFF.

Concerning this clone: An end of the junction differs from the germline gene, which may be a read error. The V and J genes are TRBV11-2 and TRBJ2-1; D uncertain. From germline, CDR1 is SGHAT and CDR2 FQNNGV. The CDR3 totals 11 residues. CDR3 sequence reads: CVSSPYNEQFF. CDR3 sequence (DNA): TGTGTCAGCAGCCCTTACAATGAGCAGTTCTTC.

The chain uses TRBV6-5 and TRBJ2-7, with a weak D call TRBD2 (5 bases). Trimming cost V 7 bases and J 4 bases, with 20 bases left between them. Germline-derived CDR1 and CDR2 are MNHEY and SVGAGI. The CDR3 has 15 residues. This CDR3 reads CASTSPGMKQYEQYF. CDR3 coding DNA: TGTGCCAGCACCTCCCCCGGGATGAAGCAGTACGAGCAGTACTTC.

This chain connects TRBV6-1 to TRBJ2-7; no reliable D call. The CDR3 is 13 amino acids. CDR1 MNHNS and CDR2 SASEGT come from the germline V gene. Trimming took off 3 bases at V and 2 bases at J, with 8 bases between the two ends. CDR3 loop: CASSEGSTYEQYF. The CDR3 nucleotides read TGTGCCAGCAGTGAGGGCAGTACCTACGAGCAGTACTTC.

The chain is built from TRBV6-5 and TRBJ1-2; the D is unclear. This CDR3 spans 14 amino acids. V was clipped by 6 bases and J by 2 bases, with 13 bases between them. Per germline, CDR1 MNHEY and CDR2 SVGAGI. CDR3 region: CASSRVGLNYGYTF. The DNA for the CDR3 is TGTGCCAGCAGCCGAGTTGGACTAAACTATGGCTACACCTTC.